The 8 T cell receptor beta chains given below trace back to one sample, sequenced in a study of T cell repertoires in cytomegalovirus infection. TCRdb recomputed calls from the reads with MiXCR, one row per CDR3 protein. The table lists around 290,000 distinct CDR3 sequences, about 25% of them singletons. The sequencing sample was made of PBMCs. The receptor source for this set is a human donor in good health (CMV status not recorded). Some clones in this sample may be carry-over from other donors' samples.

The chain carries TRBV28 and TRBJ2-5, with D possibly being TRBD1 (10 bases). Per germline, CDR1 MDHEN and CDR2 SYDVKM. V was pared by 3 bases and J by 2 bases, with 34 bases between. The CDR3 is 22 amino acids. The CDR3 spells CASSFLRLTGGLASGAQETQYF. The CDR3 DNA follows: TGTGCCAGCAGTTTCCTTCGATTGACAGGGGGCCTAGCTAGCGGGGCTCAAGAGACCCAGTACTTC.

This chain links TRBV27 with TRBJ2-6; no definite D call. Germline-derived CDR1 and CDR2 are MNHEY and SMNVEV (reference sequence). Between the trimmed V and J ends, which lost 5 bases and 0 bases, there was a span of 11 bases. The CDR3 contains 16 residues. The CDR3 loop reads CASSVTTVSGANVLTF. CDR3 in DNA: TGTGCCAGCAGTGTCACGACGGTCTCTGGGGCCAACGTCCTGACTTTC.

This clonotype has more than one count but fewer than ten. The rearrangement joins TRBV2 to TRBJ2-1; 8 bases are shared with TRBD2. The V gene's germline CDR1 is SNHLY and CDR2 FYNNEI. This CDR3 contains 15 residues. V trimming: 7 bases; J trimming: 3 bases; junction bases outside the gene matches: 8. The CDR3 bases are TGTGCCAGCATATTAGGTAGCGGGAACTACAATGAGCAGTTCTTC. Translated: CASILGSGNYNEQFF.

This clonotype has more than one count but fewer than ten. The chain combines TRBV6-6 with TRBJ2-3; the D is unclear. The CDR3 is made up of 18 amino acids. Germline loops: CDR1 MNHNY, CDR2 SVGAGI (reference sequence). V gave up 0 bases and J gave up 0 bases, with 16 bases separating them. The CDR3 bases are TGTGCCAGCAGTTACTCGATGGGCCAGGTATCTAGCACAGATACGCAGTATTTT. Its protein product is CASSYSMGQVSSTDTQYF.

V gene TRBV7-3 combines with J gene TRBJ2-5; 9 nucleotides agree with TRBD1. The CDR3 spans 14 residues. Per the germline V gene, CDR1 is SGHTA and CDR2 is FQGTGA. J lost 3 bases, V lost 7 bases, and 6 bases had no gene match. The CDR3 region has the DNA TGTGCCAGCAACCCGGGACAGGGCGAAGAGACCCAGTACTTC. Residues: CASNPGQGEETQYF.

In regard to this clonotype: A much bigger clone sits one base away, suggesting this may be a read error. The rearrangement uses TRBV7-9 and TRBJ2-7, with 10 bases identical to TRBD1. Germline V gene sequence: CDR1 SEHNR, CDR2 FQNEAQ (reference sequence). The CDR3 consists of 14 residues. The CDR3 DNA reads TGTGCCGGCAGCACCCGGGACAGGGGAAACGAGCAGTACTTC. This encodes CAGSTRDRGNEQYF.

This clonotype has just a few counts. CDR3 in amino acids: CASSLVSGQPTDTQYF. CDR3 coding DNA: TGTGCCAGCAGCTTAGTTTCCGGACAGCCGACAGATACGCAGTATTTT. This chain uses TRBV7-2 with TRBJ2-3; tentative D call: TRBD1 (6 bases). Germline V gene sequence: CDR1 SGHTA, CDR2 FQGNSA. The CDR3 is made up of 16 amino acids. Between the trimmed V and J ends, which lost 1 base and 3 bases, there was a span of 14 bases.

This clonotype was seen repeatedly, ten times or more. CDR3 bases: TGTGCCAGCGGGACTAGCGGGAGAGGTGGCGGAGAGACCCAGTACTTC. Protein: CASGTSGRGGGETQYF. V and J are TRBV7-8 and TRBJ2-5; TRBD2 matches 14 bases. V lost 8 bases to trimming and J lost 4 bases; unmatched junction nucleotides: 9. Germline lookup yields CDR1 SGHVS and CDR2 FQNEAQ. The CDR3 runs 16 residues.